This is a list of T cell receptor beta chains from one sample in a study of CD8+ T cells in alopecia areata. Clones were read by immunoSEQ multiplex PCR, and TCRdb kept only the in-frame ones, dropping some. The data show about 140,000 clones, 51% seen once. Sequencing used CD4+ T cells sorted from blood, obtained at week 0. The receptor set was obtained from a human donor with alopecia areata. Each CDR3 is given with its conserved first and last residue. A D gene is named only where the DNA matches it firmly. The size field is filled for only some rows; it gives once, few, many or a size class.

d_gene	v_gene	j_gene	abundance	CDR3nt	CDR3aa
TRBD1	TRBV27	TRBJ1-2	few	TGTGCCAGCAGAAGGGACAGGGTTGACTATGGCTACACCTTC	CASRRDRVDYGYTF
NA	TRBV4-2	TRBJ1-4	few	TGTGCCAGCAGCCAAGAAAAATTGGGGGAAAAACTGTTTTTT	CASSQEKLGEKLFF
NA	TRBV27	TRBJ1-5	few	TGTGCCAGCAGGACAGGAGGCAATCAGCCCCAGCATTTT	CASRTGGNQPQHF
NA	TRBV29-1	TRBJ2-5	NA	TGCAGCGTTGAGGGGGACTCACCACAAGAGACCCAGTACTTC	CSVEGDSPQETQYF
NA	TRBV5-1	TRBJ2-3	few	TGCGCCAGCAGCTTATTTGGGCGGCCTAGCACAGATACGCAGTATTTT	CASSLFGRPSTDTQYF
TRBD1	TRBV15	TRBJ2-6	NA	TGTGCCACCAGCAGAGGAACGACAGGGACGGCTGGGGCCAACGTCCTGACTTTC	CATSRGTTGTAGANVLTF
NA	TRBV29-1	TRBJ2-7	NA	TGCAGCGGCGGGGCCGGTTCCCCCTACGAGCAGTACTTC	CSGGAGSPYEQYF
NA	TRBV7-6	TRBJ1-1	NA	TGTGCCAGCAGCGTCCTTATCCCGAACACTGAAGCTTTCTTT	CASSVLIPNTEAFF
NA	TRBV15	TRBJ1-3	NA	TGTGCCACCAGCAGAGGTCCGAGCTCTGGAAACACCATATATTTT	CATSRGPSSGNTIYF
TRBD2	TRBV25-1	TRBJ2-5	NA	TGTGCCAGCAGTGGGTCTAGCGGCCAAGAGACCCAGTACTTC	CASSGSSGQETQYF
NA	TRBV30	TRBJ2-5	few	TGTGCCTGGAGTGTTCTAGAGACCCAGTACTTC	CAWSVLETQYF
NA	TRBV5-1	TRBJ2-1	few	TGCGCCAGCAGCTTGGGGCAGGGTAGGAGCAATGAGCAGTTCTTC	CASSLGQGRSNEQFF
NA	TRBV19	TRBJ2-2	NA	TGTGCCAGTAGTATAGGCAGCGGGGAGCTGTTTTTT	CASSIGSGELFF
NA	TRBV27	TRBJ2-7	NA	TGTGCCAGCAGTTCTTCCGCCGGGACGACCTACGAGCAGTACTTC	CASSSSAGTTYEQYF
TRBD1	TRBV29-1	TRBJ2-7	few	TGCAGCGTAACCGGGACAGGGGACTACGAGCAGTACTTC	CSVTGTGDYEQYF
NA	TRBV15	TRBJ1-4	medium-sized	TGTGCCACCAGCATTAGTCAGAGTGAAAAACTGTTTTTT	CATSISQSEKLFF
TRBD1	TRBV2	TRBJ1-1	NA	TGTGCCAGCATCCGACAGGGGAACACTGAAGCTTTCTTT	CASIRQGNTEAFF